This paragraph covers one T cell receptor (beta chain) sequence. J lost 5 bases, V lost 1 base, and 10 bases had no gene match. The CDR3 sequence is 18 residues long. CDR1 and CDR2 (germline): MDHEN, SYDVKM. Repertoires were generated with immunoSEQ multiplex PCR, while TCRdb's copy carries only in-frame clones and drops some. Of about 200,000 clones in the sample, 80% to 85% were seen once. This record comes from a study of blood T cell repertoires in COVID-19. The chain carries TRBV28 and TRBJ2-5, with 13 positions matching TRBD2. This sequence was found in a woman between 45 and 65 years old with acute COVID-19. Sequencing was done on a sample of PBMCs or T cells enriched from blood (not recorded which). The CDR3 DNA is TGTGCCAGCAGTTTATACCAACTAGCGGGGGGGGCCAGGGAGACCCAGTACTTC. Its protein is CASSLYQLAGGARETQYF.